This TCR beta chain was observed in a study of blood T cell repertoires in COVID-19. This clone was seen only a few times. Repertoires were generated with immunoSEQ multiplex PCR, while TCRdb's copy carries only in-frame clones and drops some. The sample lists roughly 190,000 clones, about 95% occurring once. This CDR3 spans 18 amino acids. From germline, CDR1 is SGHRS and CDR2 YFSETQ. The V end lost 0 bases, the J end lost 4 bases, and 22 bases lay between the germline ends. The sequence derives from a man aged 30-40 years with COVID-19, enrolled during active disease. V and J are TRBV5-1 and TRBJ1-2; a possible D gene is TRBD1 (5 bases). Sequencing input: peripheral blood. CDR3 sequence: CASSLVEAGEPPTYGYTF. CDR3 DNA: TGCGCCAGCAGCTTGGTTGAGGCGGGGGAACCCCCGACCTATGGCTACACCTTC.